This T cell receptor beta chain was sequenced during a study of CD8 T cells in Susac syndrome. Study at large: Within the sequenced group of Susac syndrome patients, roughly 6 showed active disease and about 8 were in remission. When their blood was taken, patients with Susac syndrome were therapy-naive, taking corticosteroids, or taking intravenous immunoglobulin alone.

Trimming removed 7 bases from V and 7 bases from J, with 21 bases in between. The length of the CDR3 is 15 residues. Per germline, CDR1 LGHNT and CDR2 FRNRAP. TEMRA cells were FACS-enriched, with CD8+ and CD4+ T cells isolated negatively. Random-hexamer reverse transcription was applied to about 0.45 to 1 ug RNA. By means of immunoSEQ multiplex PCR, TCR beta CDR3 spanning 54 Vbeta and 13 Jbeta underwent amplification. TCRdb independently ran MiXCR on the immunoSEQ multiplex PCR reads; one entry per CDR3 protein. The data show approximately 210,000 distinct CDR3 sequences, with about 95% seen just once and 0.15% to 0.2% held by the top ten.

The material sequenced was CD4+ T cells from PBMCs. J is TRBJ2-3 and V is TRBV12-5; the D gene could be TRBD1 or TRBD2 (6 bases each). This receptor was taken from a human donor with Susac syndrome. The CDR3 DNA is TGTGCTAGTGCCCCGGGACACAGGGAGGCGAATACGCAGTATTTT. Its protein is CASAPGHREANTQYF.